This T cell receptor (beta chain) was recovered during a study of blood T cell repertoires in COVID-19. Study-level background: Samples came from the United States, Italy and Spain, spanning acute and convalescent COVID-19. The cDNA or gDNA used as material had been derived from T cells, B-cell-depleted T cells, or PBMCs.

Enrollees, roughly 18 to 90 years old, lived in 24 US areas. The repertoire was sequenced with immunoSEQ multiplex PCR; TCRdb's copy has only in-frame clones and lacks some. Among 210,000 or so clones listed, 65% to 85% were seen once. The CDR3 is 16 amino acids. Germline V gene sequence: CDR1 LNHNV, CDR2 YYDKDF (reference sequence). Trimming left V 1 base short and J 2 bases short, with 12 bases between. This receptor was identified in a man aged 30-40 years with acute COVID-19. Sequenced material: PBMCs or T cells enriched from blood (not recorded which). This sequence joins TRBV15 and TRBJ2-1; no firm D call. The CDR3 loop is CATSRAATGTYNEQFF. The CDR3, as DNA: TGTGCCACCAGCAGAGCTGCGACGGGTACCTACAATGAGCAGTTCTTC.